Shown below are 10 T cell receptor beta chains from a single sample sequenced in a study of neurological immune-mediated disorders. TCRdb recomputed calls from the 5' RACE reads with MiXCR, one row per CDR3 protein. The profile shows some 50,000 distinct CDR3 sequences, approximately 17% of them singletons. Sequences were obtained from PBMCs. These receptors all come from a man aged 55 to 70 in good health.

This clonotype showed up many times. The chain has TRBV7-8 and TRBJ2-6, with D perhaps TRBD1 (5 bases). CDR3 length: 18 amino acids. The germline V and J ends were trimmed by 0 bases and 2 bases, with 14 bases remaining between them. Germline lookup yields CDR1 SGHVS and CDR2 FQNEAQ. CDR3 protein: CASSLATGRRPGANVLTF. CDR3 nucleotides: TGTGCCAGCAGCTTAGCTACAGGTAGAAGACCTGGGGCCAACGTCCTGACTTTC.

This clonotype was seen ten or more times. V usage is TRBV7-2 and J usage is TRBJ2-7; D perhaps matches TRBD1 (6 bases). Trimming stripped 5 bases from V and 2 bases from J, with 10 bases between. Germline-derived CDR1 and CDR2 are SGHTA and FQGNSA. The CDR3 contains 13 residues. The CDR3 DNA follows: TGTGCCAGCAGCCCTAGGACAGCCTACGAGCAGTACTTC. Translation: CASSPRTAYEQYF.

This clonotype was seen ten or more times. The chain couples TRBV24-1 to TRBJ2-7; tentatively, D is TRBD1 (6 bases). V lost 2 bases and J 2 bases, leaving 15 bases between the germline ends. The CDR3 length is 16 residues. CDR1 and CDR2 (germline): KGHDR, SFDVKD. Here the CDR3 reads CATSDSRDTGTYEQYF. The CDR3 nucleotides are TGTGCCACCAGTGATTCCCGGGACACAGGTACCTACGAGCAGTACTTC.

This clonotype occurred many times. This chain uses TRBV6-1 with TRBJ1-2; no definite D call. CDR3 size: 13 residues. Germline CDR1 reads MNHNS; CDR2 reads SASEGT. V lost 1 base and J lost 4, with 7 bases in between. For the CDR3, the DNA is TGTGCCAGCAGTGAAGGGATCGGCTATGGCTACACCTTC. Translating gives CASSEGIGYGYTF.

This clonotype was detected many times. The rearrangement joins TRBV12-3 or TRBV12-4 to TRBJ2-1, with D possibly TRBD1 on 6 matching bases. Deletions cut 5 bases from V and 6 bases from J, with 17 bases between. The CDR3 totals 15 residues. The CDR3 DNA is TGTGCCAGCAGTCTAACAGGGAAGGGGCTCAATGAGCAGTTCTTC. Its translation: CASSLTGKGLNEQFF.

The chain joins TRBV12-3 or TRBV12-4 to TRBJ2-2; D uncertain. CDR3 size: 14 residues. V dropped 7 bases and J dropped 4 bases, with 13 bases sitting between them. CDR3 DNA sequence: TGTGCCAGCACCACTTCAGAGAGCACCGGGGAGCTGTTTTTT. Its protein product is CASTTSESTGELFF.

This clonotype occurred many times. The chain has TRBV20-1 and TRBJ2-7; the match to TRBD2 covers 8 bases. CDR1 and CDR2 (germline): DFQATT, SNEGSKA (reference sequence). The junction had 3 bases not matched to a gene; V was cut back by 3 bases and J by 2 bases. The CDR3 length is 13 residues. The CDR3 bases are TGCAGTGCTAGCGGAGCGGGAGCCTACGAGCAGTACTTC. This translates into CSASGAGAYEQYF.

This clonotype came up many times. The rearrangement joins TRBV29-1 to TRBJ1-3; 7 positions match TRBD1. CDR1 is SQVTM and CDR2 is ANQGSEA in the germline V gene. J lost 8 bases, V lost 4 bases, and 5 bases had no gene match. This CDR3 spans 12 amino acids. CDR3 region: CSVASGGHTIYF. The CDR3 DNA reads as TGCAGCGTTGCTTCAGGGGGACACACCATATATTTT. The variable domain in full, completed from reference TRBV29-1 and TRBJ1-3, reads SAVISQKPSRDICQRGTSLTIQCQVDSQVTMMFWYRQQPGQSLTLIATANQGSEATYESGFVIDKFPISRPNLTFSTLTVSNMSPEDSSIYLCSVASGGHTIYFGEGSWLTVV.

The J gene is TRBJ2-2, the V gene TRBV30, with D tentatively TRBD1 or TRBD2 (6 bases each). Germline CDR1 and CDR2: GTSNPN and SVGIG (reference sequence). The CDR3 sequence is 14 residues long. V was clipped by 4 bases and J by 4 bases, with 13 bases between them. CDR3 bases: TGTGCCTGGAAGCTCGGGGGCCCCACCGGGGAGCTGTTTTTT. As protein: CAWKLGGPTGELFF.

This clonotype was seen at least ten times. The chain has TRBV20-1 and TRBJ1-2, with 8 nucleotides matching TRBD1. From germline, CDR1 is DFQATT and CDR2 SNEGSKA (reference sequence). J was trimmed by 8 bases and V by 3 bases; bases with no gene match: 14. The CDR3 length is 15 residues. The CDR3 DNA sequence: TGCAGTGCTAGGCCCTCGGGACAGGTTGTCCAAGGCTACACCTTC. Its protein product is CSARPSGQVVQGYTF.